The source of this T cell receptor (beta chain) is a study of cytomegalovirus exposure and HLA in healthy donors (dated by TCRdb to about 2017). Background on the whole study: According to a later analysis, the approximately 120 validation repertoires were produced on the same platform as the 700 or so repertoires of the first cohort. In addition to the first cohort of 666 subjects, a separate validation cohort of 120 different subjects was used. The study combined high-throughput TCR immunosequencing, statistical association of individual TCRs with disease status, and machine learning to predict cytomegalovirus infection status. The study aimed to test whether cataloging public T cell receptors could reveal signatures of past pathogen exposure. Overall study outcomes, separate from this receptor: In vitro tests confirmed that a few of the cytomegalovirus-associated TCR beta chains recognize cytomegalovirus antigens. Cytomegalovirus status was reported to be diagnosed by the classifier with high specificity and sensitivity in both the original and validation cohorts. The study listed 164 TCR beta chains as associated with cytomegalovirus. A later analysis found that TCRs clustered in the first cohort also tended to co-occur in the 130 or so validation repertoires, with 94% of cluster scores above 0. While some public TCRs were present in many individuals, most TCR sequences turned up only very rarely across donors. The authors suggested that the approach could potentially be extended to other disease states and immunological phenotypes. All 120 or so repertoires were used to score co-occurrence in the validation cohort in a later analysis, because that analysis had no HLA typing for the cohort.

About this clone itself: Its antigen target is currently unknown. One base away there is no much larger clone; base qualities are not given.

The donors were included in the validation cohort of over a hundred subjects, a group kept apart from the roughly 670-subject first cohort. Library preparation employed the immunoSEQ multiplex PCR assay. The authors' analysis ran thus. To diagnose cytomegalovirus status from the catalog of TCR beta chain sequences, a statistical classification framework was built. What TCRdb holds here is the immuneACCESS table cut down to in-frame rearrangements. Part of the clones is not present; checked against another copy, under half of the missing clones reflect an unresolved V gene, and the others are unexplained. V and J calls plus clone size are reproduced from that table; the DNA served to infer D and trimming. Here the sample has tens of thousands of clones; 85% to 95% occur a single time. The top ten hold about 1% of the sample. This sequence was found in a young man in good health and CMV-seronegative. Input material: PBMCs.

The sequence in DNA is TGCGCCAGCAGGGGAGCGGGAGGGCCCGAAGAGACCCAGTACTTC. Its translation is CASRGAGGPEETQYF. The sequence links TRBV5-1 to TRBJ2-5, with 10 bases aligning to TRBD2. Its CDR3 holds 15 amino acids, cysteine through phenylalanine. The read is trimmed to its CDR3 DNA, 45 bases read in frame from base 1. V is pruned by 5 bases and J by 3 bases, leaving 7 bases of the junction without a gene match. From the germline V gene, CDR1 is SGHRS and CDR2 is YFSETQ.